The clone carrying this T cell receptor (beta chain) was detected many times. What it binds is not known. The data belong to a study of CD8 T cells in ankylosing spondylitis. Study-level findings and limits: The study identified a TCR beta motif of under ten highly homologous variants that appeared characteristic of ankylosing spondylitis blood.

This CDR3 spans 13 amino acids. Germline V gene data show CDR1 as SGHNT and CDR2 as YENEEA. V was clipped by 3 bases and J by 1 base, with 6 bases between them. Quantitative 5'-RACE with molecular barcodes produced the TCR beta libraries. TCRdb used MiXCR to reprocess the 5' RACE reads, holding one entry per CDR3 protein. The sample records about 160,000 distinct CDR3 sequences, 9.8% being singletons. The clonotype comes from a female donor with ankylosing spondylitis or in good health (not recorded which). This sequence joins TRBV11-3 and TRBJ1-1; D remains unclear. The sample consisted of blood, either unsorted or a sorted T cell fraction (not recorded which). CDR3 coding DNA: TGTGCCAGCAGCTTTGGGCCGAACACTGAAGCTTTCTTT. Its protein product is CASSFGPNTEAFF.